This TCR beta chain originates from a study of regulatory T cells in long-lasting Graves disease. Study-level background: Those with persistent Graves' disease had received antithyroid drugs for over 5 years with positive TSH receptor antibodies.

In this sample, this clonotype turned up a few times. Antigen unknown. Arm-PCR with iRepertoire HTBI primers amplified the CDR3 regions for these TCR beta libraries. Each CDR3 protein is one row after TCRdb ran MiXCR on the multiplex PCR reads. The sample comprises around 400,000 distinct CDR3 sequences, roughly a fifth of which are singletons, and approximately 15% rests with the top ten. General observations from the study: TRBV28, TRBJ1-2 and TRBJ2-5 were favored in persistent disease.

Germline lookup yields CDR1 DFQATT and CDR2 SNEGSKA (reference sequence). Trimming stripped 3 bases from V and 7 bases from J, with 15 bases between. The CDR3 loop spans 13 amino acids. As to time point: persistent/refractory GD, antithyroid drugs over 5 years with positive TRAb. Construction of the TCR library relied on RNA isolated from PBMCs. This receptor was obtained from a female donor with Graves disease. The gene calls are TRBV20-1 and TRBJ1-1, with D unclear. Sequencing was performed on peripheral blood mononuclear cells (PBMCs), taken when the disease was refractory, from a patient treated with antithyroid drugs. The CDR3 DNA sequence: TGCAGTGCTAGCGGAACGTCAGCTGGTGAAGCTTTCTTT. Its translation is CSASGTSAGEAFF.